A single sample is the source of the 2 T cell receptor beta chains below, sequenced in a study of T-cell reconstitution after alpha-beta-depleted transplantation in children (dated by TCRdb to 2016 to 2017). The library was prepared using PCR. These reads were obtained on an Illumina HiSeq 2500. TCR libraries were prepared with molecular barcoding, using unique molecular identifiers to normalize TCRbeta repertoire quantification. The public reads were reanalyzed by TCRdb: fastp trimming at Q25, MiXCR alignment, in-frame beta chains only. Rows with a matching CDR3 protein are joined into one entry that keeps the most common DNA and genes. Across this sample there are about 600,000 distinct CDR3 sequences, with over 9.5% seen only once. Together, the top ten hold roughly 4% of the sample. Here the sequenced sample was PBMCs from the stem cell graft donor, taken from the stem cell graft. The receptors were sampled from a human donor who donated a stem cell graft to a child with acute myeloid leukemia.

Concerning this clonotype: A much larger clonotype is one base distant, so this may be a read error. The chain joins TRBV7-3 to TRBJ2-3; weak D call: TRBD2 (7 bases). CDR3 size: 15 residues. CDR1 is SGHTA and CDR2 is FQGTGA in the germline V gene. Trimming stripped 7 bases from V and 4 bases from J, with 18 bases between. The CDR3 protein is CASNQGSGIADTQYF. CDR3 DNA sequence: TGTGCCAGCAACCAGGGGAGCGGGATCGCAGATACGCAGTATTTT.

The genes are TRBV7-2 and TRBJ2-7, with D perhaps TRBD2 (5 bases). The CDR3 length is 17 residues. The germline V gene has CDR1 SGHTA and CDR2 FQGNSA. The ends were cut back, 5 bases at V and 0 bases at J, with 20 bases in the middle. CDR3 DNA: TGTGCCAGCAGCCTCCTCGTAAGCGGAGCTATCTCCTACGAGCAGTACTTC. Amino acids: CASSLLVSGAISYEQYF.